These 2 T cell receptor beta chains originate from one sample sequenced in a study of Graves' ophthalmopathy and Graves' hyperthyroidism. From RNA, the CDR3 regions of TCR beta chains were amplified and sequenced. Scientists carried out first-round RT-PCR using HTBI primers and then a second-round multiplex PCR. TCRdb fed the multiplex PCR reads into MiXCR, producing one record per CDR3 protein. The data contain about 620,000 distinct CDR3 sequences, roughly 20% of them singletons. Sequenced input: peripheral blood. The source of these receptors is a woman aged 18-30 years with stable Graves' hyperthyroidism. Some clones in this sample may be carry-over from other donors' samples.

This chain links TRBV30 with TRBJ2-5; TRBD1 agrees at 7 bases. Looked up from germline, CDR1 is GTSNPN and CDR2 is SVGIG (reference sequence). V trimming: 5 bases; J trimming: 2 bases; junction bases outside the gene matches: 5. This CDR3 has 13 residues. The CDR3 DNA reads as TGTGCCTGGGATAGGGGGCTACAAGAGACCCAGTACTTC. Protein: CAWDRGLQETQYF.

This clonotype was seen ten or more times. CDR3 nucleotides: TGTGCCAGCAACGACAGGGTAAATGGCTACACCTTC. Translating it yields CASNDRVNGYTF. V gene TRBV6-1 combines with J gene TRBJ1-2; TRBD1 agrees at 7 bases. V lost 7 bases and J lost 6; bases outside the gene matches: 5. The germline V gene encodes CDR1 MNHNS and CDR2 SASEGT. The CDR3 loop spans 12 amino acids.